The present T cell receptor beta chain was sequenced within a study of identifying expanded T cells in peripheral blood. Whole-study results and caveats: Roughly two-week clone count variance significantly increased as total template count grew. Differentially abundant clones: 0.95 to 1.5 between replicates, 15 to 17 at around 2 weeks, approximately 18 at four.

From germline, CDR1 is MNHEY and CDR2 SMNVEV (reference sequence). There are 13 residues in the CDR3. Trimming shortened V by 10 bases and J by 2 bases, and 11 bases separated the two germline ends. No infections or other immune events were documented during collection. Assay used: immunoSEQ multiplex PCR; TCRdb lists only in-frame clones, some missing. This table holds over 45,000 clones, around 86% found once. In the case of this clone: What it binds is unknown.

The chain couples TRBV27 to TRBJ2-2; no clear D. The specimen sequenced was blood. The receptor's source is a person aged 18-70 years in good health. The CDR3 spells CATRTENTGELFF. The CDR3 DNA reads TGTGCCACCCGGACGGAAAACACCGGGGAGCTGTTTTTT.